This T cell receptor beta chain stems from a study of shared clonotypes between healthy human individuals. Overall study findings and caveats: Sampling covered blood only; tissue repertoires likely differ. Donors were few, which limited the genetic and exposure-history diversity represented.

A split of CD4+ cells into CD45RA+ naive and CD45RA-negative memory subsets was performed. Original analysis: ImmunoSEQ sequences covered only the junction and lacked quality scores; filtering therefore differed. Clones were read by immunoSEQ multiplex PCR, and TCRdb kept only the in-frame ones, dropping some. The V and J calls and the clone size are those of that table, but D and trimming were determined from the DNA. The sample holds 150,000 to 200,000 clones, over 85% seen once. A remark on this clone: The antigen is unknown.

CDR1 and CDR2 (germline): SGHAT, FQNNGV. There are 14 residues in the CDR3. Trimming cost V 1 base and J 7 bases, with 11 bases left between them. Material: naive CD4+ T cells sorted from blood. As for subset: CD45RA+ positively selected. The chain combines TRBV11-2 with TRBJ2-1; either TRBD1 or TRBD2 may fit D (5 bases each). The clonotype originates from a woman between 25 and 40 years old in good health. The CDR3 loop reads CASSLVSWGNEQFF. The CDR3 bases are TGTGCCAGCAGCTTAGTGAGCTGGGGGAATGAGCAGTTCTTC. The entire variable domain, with the rest obtained from reference TRBV11-2 and TRBJ2-1, is as follows: EAGVAQSPRYKIIEKRQSVAFWCNPISGHATLYWYQQILGQGPKLLIQFQNNGVVDDSQLPKDRFSAERLKGVDSTLKIQPAKLEDSAVYLCASSLVSWGNEQFFGPGTRLTVL.